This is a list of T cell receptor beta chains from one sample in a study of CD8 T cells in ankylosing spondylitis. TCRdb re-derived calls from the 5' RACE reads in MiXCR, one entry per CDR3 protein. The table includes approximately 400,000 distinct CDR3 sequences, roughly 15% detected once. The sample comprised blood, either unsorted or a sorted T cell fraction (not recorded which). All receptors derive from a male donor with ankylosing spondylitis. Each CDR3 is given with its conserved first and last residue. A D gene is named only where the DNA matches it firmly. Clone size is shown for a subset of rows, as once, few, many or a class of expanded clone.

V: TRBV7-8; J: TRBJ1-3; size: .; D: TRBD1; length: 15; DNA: TGTGCCAGCAGCTCAACCGGACAGGGGAGCGACACCATATATTTT; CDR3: CASSSTGQGSDTIYF
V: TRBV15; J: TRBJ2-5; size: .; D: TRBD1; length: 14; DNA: TGTGCCACCAGCTCTCGGACAGGGCCGGAGACCCAGTACTTC; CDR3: CATSSRTGPETQYF
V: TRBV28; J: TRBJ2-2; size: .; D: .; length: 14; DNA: TGTGCCAGCAGTTTTGCGGGATATACCGGGGAGCTGTTTTTT; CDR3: CASSFAGYTGELFF
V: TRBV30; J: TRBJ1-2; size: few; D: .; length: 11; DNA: TGTGCCTGGAGCCCAGGGGCTGGCTACACCTTC; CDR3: CAWSPGAGYTF
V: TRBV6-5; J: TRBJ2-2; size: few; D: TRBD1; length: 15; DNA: TGTGCCAGCAGTTACGTCCAGGGGGCCACCGGGGAGCTGTTTTTT; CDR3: CASSYVQGATGELFF
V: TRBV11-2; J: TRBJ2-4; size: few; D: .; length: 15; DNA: TGTGCCAGCAGCTTAGCCGCGTTGGCCAAAAACATTCAGTACTTC; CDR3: CASSLAALAKNIQYF
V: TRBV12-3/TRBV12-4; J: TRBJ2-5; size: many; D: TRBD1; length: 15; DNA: TGTGCCAGCAGTTCAACACAGGGGGGAATAGAGACCCAGTACTTC; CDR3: CASSSTQGGIETQYF
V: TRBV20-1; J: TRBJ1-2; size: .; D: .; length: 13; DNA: TGCAGTGCTAGAAACCAGGGTTATGGTGGCTACACCTTC; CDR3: CSARNQGYGGYTF
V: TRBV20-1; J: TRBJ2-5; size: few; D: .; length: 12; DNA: TGCAGTGCTGCTACGCCCGGAGAGACCCAGTACTTC; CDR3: CSAATPGETQYF
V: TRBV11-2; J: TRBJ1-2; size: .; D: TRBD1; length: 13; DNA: TGTGCCAGCAGCTTAGCGACAGGGGTGGGCTACACCTTC; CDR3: CASSLATGVGYTF
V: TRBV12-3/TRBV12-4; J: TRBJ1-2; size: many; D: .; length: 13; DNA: TGTGCCAGCAGTTCCCCCGGGGCCTATGGCTACACCTTC; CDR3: CASSSPGAYGYTF
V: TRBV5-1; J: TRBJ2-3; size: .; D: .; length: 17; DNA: TGCGCCAGCAGCGTGACCGGGACTGCAAGTATGACAGATACGCAGTATTTT; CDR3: CASSVTGTASMTDTQYF
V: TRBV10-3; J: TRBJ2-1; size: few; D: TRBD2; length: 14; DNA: TGTGCCATCAGGGGGACTAGCGGGTACAATGAGCAGTTCTTC; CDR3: CAIRGTSGYNEQFF
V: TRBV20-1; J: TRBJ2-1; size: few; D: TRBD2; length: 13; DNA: TGCAGTGCTTTGCTAGCGGTGCACAATGAGCAGTTCTTC; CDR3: CSALLAVHNEQFF
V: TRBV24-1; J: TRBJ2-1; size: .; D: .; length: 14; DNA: TGTGCCACCAGTGTGGACGGGACCCACAATGAGCAGTTCTTC; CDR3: CATSVDGTHNEQFF
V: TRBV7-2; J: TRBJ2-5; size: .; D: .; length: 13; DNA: TGTGCCAGCAGCAGGGGGGGGAGAGAGACCCAGTACTTC; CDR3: CASSRGGRETQYF
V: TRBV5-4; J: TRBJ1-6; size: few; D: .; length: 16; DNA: TGTGCCCGCAGCTCCAGAGGGGGGGCGAAGAATTCACCCCTCCACTTT; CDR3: CARSSRGGAKNSPLHF
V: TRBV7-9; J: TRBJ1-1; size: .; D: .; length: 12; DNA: TGTGCCAGCAGCTCGCAGAACACTGAAGCTTTCTTT; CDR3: CASSSQNTEAFF
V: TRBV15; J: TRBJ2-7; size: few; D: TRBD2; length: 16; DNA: TGTGCCACCAGCATGAGACTAGCGGGAGGGCGGAACGAGCAGTACTTC; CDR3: CATSMRLAGGRNEQYF
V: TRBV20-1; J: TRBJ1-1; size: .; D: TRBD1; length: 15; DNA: TGCAGTGCTAGAGATAAGGGACAGGGGTTCACCGAAGCTTTCTTT; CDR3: CSARDKGQGFTEAFF
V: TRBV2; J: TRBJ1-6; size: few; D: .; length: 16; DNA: TGTGCCAGCAGTGGAGAGAGGCCTGGGGGGAATTCACCCCTCCACTTT; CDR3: CASSGERPGGNSPLHF
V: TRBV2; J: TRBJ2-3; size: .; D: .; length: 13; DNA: TGTGCCGGGGGCCGACCGGGCACAGATACGCAGTATTTT; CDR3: CAGGRPGTDTQYF
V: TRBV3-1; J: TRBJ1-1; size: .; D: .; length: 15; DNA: TGTGCCAGCAGCCAAGACTCGGGGGGAGACACTGAAGCTTTCTTT; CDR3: CASSQDSGGDTEAFF
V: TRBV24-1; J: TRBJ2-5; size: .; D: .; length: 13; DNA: TGTGCCACCAGTACGGGGTCGCCGGAGACCCAGTACTTC; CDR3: CATSTGSPETQYF
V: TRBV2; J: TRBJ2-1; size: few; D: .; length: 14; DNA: TGTGCCAGTAAGAAATTACAGGGTTACGGTGAGCAGTTCTTC; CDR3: CASKKLQGYGEQFF
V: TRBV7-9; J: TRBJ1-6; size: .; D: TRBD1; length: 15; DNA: TGTGCCAGCAGCGGCCACACAGGGGGCGCCTGGTCCCTCCACTTT; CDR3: CASSGHTGGAWSLHF
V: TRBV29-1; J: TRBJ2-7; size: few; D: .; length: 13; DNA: TGCAGCGTTGTACAGGACAGAAACTACGAGCAGTACTTC; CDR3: CSVVQDRNYEQYF
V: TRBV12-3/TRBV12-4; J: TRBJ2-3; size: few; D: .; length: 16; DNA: TGTGCCAGCAGCCGCCGCGAGGGTCGCGTCACAGATACGCAGTATTTT; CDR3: CASSRREGRVTDTQYF
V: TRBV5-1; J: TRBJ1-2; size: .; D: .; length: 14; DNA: TGCGCCAGCAGCTCGGACAGTACTAACTATGGCTACACCTTC; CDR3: CASSSDSTNYGYTF
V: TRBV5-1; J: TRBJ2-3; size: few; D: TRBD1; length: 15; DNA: TGCGCCAGCAGCTTATTGGGACAGGGGGCAGATACGCAGTATTTT; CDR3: CASSLLGQGADTQYF
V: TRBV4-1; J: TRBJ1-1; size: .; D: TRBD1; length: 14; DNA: TGCGCCAGCAGCCTTTCCGTCAGGGGGACTGGGGCTTTCTTT; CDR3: CASSLSVRGTGAFF
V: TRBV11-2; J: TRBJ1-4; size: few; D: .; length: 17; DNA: TGTGCCAGCAGCCCCGTTAGGGGCGGATCCTTTAATGAAAAACTGTTTTTT; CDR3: CASSPVRGGSFNEKLFF
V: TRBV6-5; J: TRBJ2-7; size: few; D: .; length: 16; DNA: TGTGCCAGCAGTTACTCGTACGCAGGGAAGCCCTACGAGCAGTACTTC; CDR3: CASSYSYAGKPYEQYF
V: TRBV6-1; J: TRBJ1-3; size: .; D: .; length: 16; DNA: TGTGCCAGCAGTCCCCGGAGACAGAGGGGTGGAAACACCATATATTTT; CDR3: CASSPRRQRGGNTIYF
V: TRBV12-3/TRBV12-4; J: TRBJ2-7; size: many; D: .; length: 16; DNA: TGTGCCAGCAGTTTTCAAACAGGGCCAGACAAAGACGAGCAGTACTTC; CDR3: CASSFQTGPDKDEQYF
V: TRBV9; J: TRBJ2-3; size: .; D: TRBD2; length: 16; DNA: TGTGCCAGCAGCGTAGGTTTCGCGGGGGAGACAGATACGCAGTATTTT; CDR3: CASSVGFAGETDTQYF
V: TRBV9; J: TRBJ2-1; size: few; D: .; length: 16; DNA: TGTGCCAGCAGCGTAGCTACCAAGGGTGGTCGCGATGAGCAGTTCTTC; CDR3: CASSVATKGGRDEQFF
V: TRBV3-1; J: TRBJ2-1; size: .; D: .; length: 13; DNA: TGTGCCAGCAGCCGAACAAGATACAATGAGCAGTTCTTC; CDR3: CASSRTRYNEQFF
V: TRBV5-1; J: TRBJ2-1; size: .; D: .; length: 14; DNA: TGCGCCAGCAGCTTGGCTGGCAGGGGCGGTGAGCAGTTCTTC; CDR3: CASSLAGRGGEQFF
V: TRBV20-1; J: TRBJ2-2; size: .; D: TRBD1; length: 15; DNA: TGCAGTGCTCCCCCCGGGACAGGGAACACCGGGGAGCTGTTTTTT; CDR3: CSAPPGTGNTGELFF
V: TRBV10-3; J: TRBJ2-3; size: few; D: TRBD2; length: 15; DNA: TGTGCCATCAGTGTACTAGCGGGAGTACCAGATACGCAGTATTTT; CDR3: CAISVLAGVPDTQYF
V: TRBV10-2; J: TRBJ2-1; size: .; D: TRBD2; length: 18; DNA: TGCGCCAGCAGTGCGGGACTAGCGGGAGAACCGCGGGGCTATGAGCAGTTCTTC; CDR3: CASSAGLAGEPRGYEQFF
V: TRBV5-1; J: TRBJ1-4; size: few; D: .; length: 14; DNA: TGCGCCAGCAGCTTGGCCAGCAACAATGAAAAACTGTTTTTT; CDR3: CASSLASNNEKLFF
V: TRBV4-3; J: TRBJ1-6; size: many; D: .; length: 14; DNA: TGCGCCAGCAGCCAAGATCTCACGGGGAAAAACCTCCACTTT; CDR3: CASSQDLTGKNLHF
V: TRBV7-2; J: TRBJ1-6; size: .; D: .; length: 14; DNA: TGTGCCAGCAGCTTAAGGGCAGGGAACTCACCCCTCCACTTT; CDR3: CASSLRAGNSPLHF